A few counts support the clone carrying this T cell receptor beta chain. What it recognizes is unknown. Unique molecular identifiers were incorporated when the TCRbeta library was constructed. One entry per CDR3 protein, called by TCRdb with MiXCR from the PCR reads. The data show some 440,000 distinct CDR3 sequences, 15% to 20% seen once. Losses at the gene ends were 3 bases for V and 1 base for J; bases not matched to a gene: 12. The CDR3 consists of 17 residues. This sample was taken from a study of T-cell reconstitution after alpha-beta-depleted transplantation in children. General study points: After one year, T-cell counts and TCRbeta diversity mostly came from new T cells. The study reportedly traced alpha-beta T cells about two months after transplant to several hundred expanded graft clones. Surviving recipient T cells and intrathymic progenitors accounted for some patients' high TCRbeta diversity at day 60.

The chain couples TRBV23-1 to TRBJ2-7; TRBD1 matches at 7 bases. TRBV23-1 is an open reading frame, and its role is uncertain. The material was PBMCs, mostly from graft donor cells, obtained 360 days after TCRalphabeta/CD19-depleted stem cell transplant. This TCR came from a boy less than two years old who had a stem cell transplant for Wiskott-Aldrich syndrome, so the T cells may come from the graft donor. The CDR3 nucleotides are TGCGCCAGCAGTCATTTACCCTCCGGGACAGCTTCCTACGAGCAGTACTTC. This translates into CASSHLPSGTASYEQYF.